The T cell receptor beta chain under discussion was sequenced for a study of human T cells and chemical hapten exposure. About the research overall: Sensitization used 2% DPC on around 2 cm by around 2 cm upper inner arm skin. Small pooled library volume differences mainly caused per-sample TCR yield variation.

The time point is: patch test 1, 2 weeks after DPC sensitization. As to treatment: therapeutic diphenylcyclopropenone sensitization with weekly scalp DPC. TCRdb independently ran MiXCR on the RACE reads; one entry per CDR3 protein. The table has roughly 380,000 distinct CDR3 sequences, 4.8% seen once. Trimming stripped 4 bases from V and 10 bases from J, with 13 bases between. This CDR3 region has 12 residues. Germline assignment: CDR1 MNHNS and CDR2 SASEGT. V is TRBV6-1 and J is TRBJ1-1; D ambiguous. The TCR was taken from a woman aged 50 to 65 with alopecia areata. Some clones in this sample may be carry-over from other donors' samples. Sequencing used whole blood, obtained in connection with sensitization to the hapten diphenylcyclopropenone (DPC). The CDR3 coding sequence is TGTGCCAGCAGTGCCTCCGGGGAAATAGCTTTCTTT. It translates to CASSASGEIAFF.